Presented here are 3 T cell receptor beta chains from one specimen sequenced in a study of T-cell memory formation after mild COVID-19. TCRdb recomputed calls from the 5' RACE reads with MiXCR, one row per CDR3 protein. The table lists around 250,000 distinct CDR3 sequences, roughly 17% of them singletons, with roughly 20% in the top ten. The sequenced material came from PBMCs or a T cell subset sorted from them (not recorded which). These TCRs come from a man aged 18 to 30 who had mild COVID-19 (a few samples of this study predate the infection). Cell type and time point are not known.

This clonotype was counted ten times or more. This chain joins TRBV7-2 and TRBJ2-3; D might be TRBD2 (7 bases). The V end lost 7 bases, the J end lost 1 base, and 15 bases lay between the germline ends. The CDR3 runs 15 residues. The germline V gene encodes CDR1 SGHTA and CDR2 FQGNSA. The CDR3 sequence: CASIPPGGRTDTQYF. CDR3 coding DNA: TGTGCCAGCATCCCCCCCGGGGGGCGCACAGATACGCAGTATTTT.

The rearrangement joins TRBV10-3 to TRBJ1-1, with no clear D. The CDR3 is made up of 12 amino acids. The V gene's germline CDR1 is ENHRY and CDR2 SYGVKD. Between the trimmed V and J ends, which lost 3 bases and 5 bases, there was a span of 7 bases. CDR3 in DNA: TGTGCCATCAGTGACTTCGGGACTGAAGCTTTCTTT. Residues: CAISDFGTEAFF.

CDR3 DNA: TGCGCCAGCAGCACGGACAGGGGGCACACAGATACGCAGTATTTT. Its protein is CASSTDRGHTDTQYF. The rearrangement joins TRBV5-1 to TRBJ2-3; TRBD1 matches 11 bases. Looked up from germline, CDR1 is SGHRS and CDR2 is YFSETQ. The length of the CDR3 is 15 residues. V was pared by 4 bases and J by 2 bases, with 3 bases of the junction left unmatched. The variable domain in full, with the rest retrieved from reference TRBV5-1 and TRBJ2-3, is KAGVTQTPRYLIKTRGQQVTLSCSPISGHRSVSWYQQTPGQGLQFLFEYFSETQRNKGNFPGRFSGRQFSNSRSEMNVSTLELGDSALYLCASSTDRGHTDTQYFGPGTRLTVL.